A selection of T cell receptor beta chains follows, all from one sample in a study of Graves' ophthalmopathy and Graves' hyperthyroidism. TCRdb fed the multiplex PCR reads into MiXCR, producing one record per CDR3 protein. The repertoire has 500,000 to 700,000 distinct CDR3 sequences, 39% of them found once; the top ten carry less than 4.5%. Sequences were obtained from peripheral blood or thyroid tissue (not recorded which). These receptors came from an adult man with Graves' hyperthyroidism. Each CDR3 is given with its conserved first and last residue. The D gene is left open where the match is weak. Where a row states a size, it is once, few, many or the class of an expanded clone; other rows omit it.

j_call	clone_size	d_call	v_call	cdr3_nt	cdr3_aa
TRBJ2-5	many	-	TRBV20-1	TGCAGTGCAAGAATGACCTCTCAGGGGGGGACCCAGTACTTC	CSARMTSQGGTQYF
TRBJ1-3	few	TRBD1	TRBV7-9	TGTGCCAGCAGCTCCGGACAGGGTTACACCATATATTTT	CASSSGQGYTIYF
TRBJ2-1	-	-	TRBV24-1	TGTGCCACCTGTGACCGGACAGCTACCTACAATGAGCAGTTCTTC	CATCDRTATYNEQFF
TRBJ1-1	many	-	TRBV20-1	TGCAGTGCTAGCGACAGCTTGAACACTGAAGCTTTCTTT	CSASDSLNTEAFF
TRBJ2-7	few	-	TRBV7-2	TGTGCCAGCAGCTTTAGGGCGGGGCCGGGGGAGCAGTACTTC	CASSFRAGPGEQYF
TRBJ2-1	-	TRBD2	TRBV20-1	TGCAGTGCGCCGAGCGGGAGGCTTGGGGGTGAGCAGTTCTTC	CSAPSGRLGGEQFF
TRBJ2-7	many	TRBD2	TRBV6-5	TGTGCCAGCAGTTACGGCGGGAGGGCGGCCTACGAGCAGTACTTC	CASSYGGRAAYEQYF
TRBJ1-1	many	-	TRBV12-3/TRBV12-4	TGTGCCAGCAGTTTTCGGGGAAAGTCGGCTGAAGCTTTCTTT	CASSFRGKSAEAFF
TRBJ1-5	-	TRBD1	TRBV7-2	TGTGCCAGCAGCTTACCGGGACAGGGGCCCAAGCATTTT	CASSLPGQGPKHF
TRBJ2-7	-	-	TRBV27	TGTGCCAGCAGTTTAGCGGGACACCCCTACGAGCAGTACTTC	CASSLAGHPYEQYF
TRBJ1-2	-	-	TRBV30	TGTGCCTGGAGTGTACCGGGATATGGCTACACCTTC	CAWSVPGYGYTF
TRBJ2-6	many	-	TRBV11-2	TGTGCCAGCCACTCTGGGGCCAACGTCCTGACTTTC	CASHSGANVLTF
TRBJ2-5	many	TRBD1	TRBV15	TGTGCCACCAGCACCTTCGGGACAGCAGAGACCCAGTACTTC	CATSTFGTAETQYF
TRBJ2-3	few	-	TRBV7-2	TGTGCCAGCAGCTTTAAGGGGGCAGATACGCAGTATTTT	CASSFKGADTQYF
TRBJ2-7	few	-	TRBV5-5	TGTGCCAGCAGCTTGAGTATTCCGGGGGAGCAGTACTTC	CASSLSIPGEQYF
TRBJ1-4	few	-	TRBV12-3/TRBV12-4	TGTGCCAGCCTCCGGGGCAGGGAGATCCGAAATGAAAAACTGTTTTTT	CASLRGREIRNEKLFF
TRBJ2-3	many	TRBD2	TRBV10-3	TGTGCCACCGGACTAGCGGGGGGAGCAGATACGCAGTATTTT	CATGLAGGADTQYF
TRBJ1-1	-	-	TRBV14	TGTGCCAGCAGCCACACGAGCACTGAAGCTTTCTTT	CASSHTSTEAFF
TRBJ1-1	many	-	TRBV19	TGTGCCAGTAGCCCACCCGGTTCTACTGAAGCTTTCTTT	CASSPPGSTEAFF
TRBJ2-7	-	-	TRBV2	TGTGCCAGCAGCTTAACCCCCGGGACACTGAACTACGAGCAGTACTTC	CASSLTPGTLNYEQYF
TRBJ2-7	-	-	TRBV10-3	TGTGCCATCAGCAGTAAGAAAGGGAGCGCCGGGGAGCAGTACTTC	CAISSKKGSAGEQYF
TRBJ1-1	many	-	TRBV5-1	TGCGCCAGCAGCGTCGGGGAGGGCACTGAAGCTTTCTTT	CASSVGEGTEAFF
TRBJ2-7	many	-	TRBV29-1	TGCAGCGTTGAAGATGTGGGCTCGCGGCCAGCCCCCTACGAGCAGTACTTC	CSVEDVGSRPAPYEQYF
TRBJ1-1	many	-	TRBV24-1	TGTGCCACCAGTGATTTGTTGGGTGAAGCTTTCTTT	CATSDLLGEAFF
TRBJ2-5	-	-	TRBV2	TGTGCCAGCAGTGAAAACCGGTACTTC	CASSENRYF
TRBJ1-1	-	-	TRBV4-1	TGCGCCAGCAGCCAAGATGTTGGCCGGTCGGGGAGAACTGAAGCTTTCTTT	CASSQDVGRSGRTEAFF
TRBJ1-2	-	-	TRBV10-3	TGTGCCATCAGTGAAGGCCGGGCTAACTATGGCTACACCTTC	CAISEGRANYGYTF
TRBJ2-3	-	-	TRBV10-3	TGTGCCATCAGTGTGTGGGGGCAGGGGACCACAGATACGCAGTATTTT	CAISVWGQGTTDTQYF
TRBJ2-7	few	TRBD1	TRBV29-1	TGCAGCGTTGGACAGGGGGTCTACGAGCAGTACTTC	CSVGQGVYEQYF
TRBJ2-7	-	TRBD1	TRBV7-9	TGTGCCAGCAGTTATAGGGGGCTCGAGCAGTACTTC	CASSYRGLEQYF
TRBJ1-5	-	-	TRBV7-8	TGCGCCAGCAGCCAAGTCTCGGGAGCAGAGACCCAGCATTTT	CASSQVSGAETQHF
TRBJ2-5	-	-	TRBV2	TGTGCCAGCAAACGGGGCGGAGGGGAGACCCAGTACTTC	CASKRGGGETQYF
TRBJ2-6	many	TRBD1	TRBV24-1	TGTGCCACCAGTGAAATTCCCGGGACAGGGAGGTCTGGGGCCAACGTCCTGACTTTC	CATSEIPGTGRSGANVLTF
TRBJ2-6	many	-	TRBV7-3	TGTGCCAGCAGCTTAACTACACGTGGGTCTGGGGCCAACGTCCTGACTTTC	CASSLTTRGSGANVLTF
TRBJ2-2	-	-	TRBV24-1	TGTGCCACCAGTGACATGACTAGCGGGGAGCTGTTTTTT	CATSDMTSGELFF
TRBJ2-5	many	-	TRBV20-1	TGCAGTGCTAAACAGGGCCAAGAGACCCAGTACTTC	CSAKQGQETQYF
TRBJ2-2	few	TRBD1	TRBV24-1	TGTGCCACCAGTGATTTAAGGGGGCACGACACCGGGGAGCTGTTTTTT	CATSDLRGHDTGELFF
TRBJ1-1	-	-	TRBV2	TGTGCCAGCAGTGAAGCCCCGGGACACGGTAACACTGAAGCTTTCTTT	CASSEAPGHGNTEAFF
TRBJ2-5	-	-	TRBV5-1	TGCGCCAGCAGCTTCAGGTCCCTTGGTAGCAGGGGGGGCCAGCACTTC	CASSFRSLGSRGGQHF
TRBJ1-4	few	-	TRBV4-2	TGTGCCAGCAGCCAAGAAAGGGCAGGGCTGGGCACTAATGAAAAACTGTTTTTT	CASSQERAGLGTNEKLFF
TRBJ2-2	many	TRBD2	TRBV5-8	TGTGCCAGCAGCCCCAGGACTAGCGGGAACACCGGGGAGCTGTTTTTT	CASSPRTSGNTGELFF
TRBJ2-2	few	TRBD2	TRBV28	TGTGCCAGCAGTTGGAGGCTAGCGGTCACCGGGGAGCTGTTTTTT	CASSWRLAVTGELFF
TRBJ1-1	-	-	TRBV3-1	TGTGCCAGCAGAATCAGCCTGAACACTGAAGCTTCCTTT	CASRISLNTEASF
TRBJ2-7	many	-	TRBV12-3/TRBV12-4	TGTGCCAGCAGTTTAAGTTCGGACTACGAGCAGTACTTC	CASSLSSDYEQYF
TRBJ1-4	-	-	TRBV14	TGTGCCAGCAGCCAGTTGGGAACTAATGAAAAACTGTTTTTT	CASSQLGTNEKLFF
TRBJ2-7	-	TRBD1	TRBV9	TGTGCCAGCAGCGCCAGGACAGGGATCCCCTACGAGCAGTACTTC	CASSARTGIPYEQYF
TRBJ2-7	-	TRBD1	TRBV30	TGTGCCTGGAGGGTCGGGACAGGGTCAGAGCAGTACTTC	CAWRVGTGSEQYF
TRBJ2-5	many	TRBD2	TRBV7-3	TGTGCCAGCAGCTCTCTAGCGGGAGATCAAGAGACCCAGTACTTC	CASSSLAGDQETQYF
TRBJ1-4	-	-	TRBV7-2	TGTGCCAGCAGCTCCGACAAGGCGGGTGAAAAACTGTTTTTT	CASSSDKAGEKLFF
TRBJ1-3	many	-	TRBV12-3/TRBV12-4	TGTGCCAGCAGTTGGGGACCTGGAAACACCATATATTTT	CASSWGPGNTIYF
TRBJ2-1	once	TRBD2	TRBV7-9	TGTGCCAGCAGCCCGGGACTACTTAACGGGAATGAGCAGTTCTTC	CASSPGLLNGNEQFF
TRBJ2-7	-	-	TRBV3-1	TGTGCCAGCAGCGCCGGCAGGTATGGGTACGAGCAGTACTTC	CASSAGRYGYEQYF
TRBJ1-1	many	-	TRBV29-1	TGCAGCGTTGGTCACGATATGAACACTGAAGCTTTCTTT	CSVGHDMNTEAFF